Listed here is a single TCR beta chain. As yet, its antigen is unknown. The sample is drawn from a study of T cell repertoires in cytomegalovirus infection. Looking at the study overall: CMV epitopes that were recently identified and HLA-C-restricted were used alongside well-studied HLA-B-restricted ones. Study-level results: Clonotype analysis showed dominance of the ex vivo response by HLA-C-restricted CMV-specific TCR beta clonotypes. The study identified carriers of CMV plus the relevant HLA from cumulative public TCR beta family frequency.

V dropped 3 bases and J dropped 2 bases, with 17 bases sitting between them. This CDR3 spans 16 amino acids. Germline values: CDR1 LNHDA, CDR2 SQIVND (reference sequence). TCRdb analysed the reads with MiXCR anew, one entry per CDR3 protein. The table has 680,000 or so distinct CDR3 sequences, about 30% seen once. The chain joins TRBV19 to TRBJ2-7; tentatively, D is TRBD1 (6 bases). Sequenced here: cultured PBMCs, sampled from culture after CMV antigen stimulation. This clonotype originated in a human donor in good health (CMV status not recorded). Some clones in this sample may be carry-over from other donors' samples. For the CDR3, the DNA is TGTGCCAGTAGTATTCTCAGGGGTGAAGCCACCTACGAGCAGTACTTC. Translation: CASSILRGEATYEQYF. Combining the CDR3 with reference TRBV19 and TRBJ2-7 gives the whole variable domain DGGITQSPKYLFRKEGQNVTLSCEQNLNHDAMYWYRQDPGQGLRLIYYSQIVNDFQKGDIAEGYSVSREKKESFPLTVTSAQKNPTAFYLCASSILRGEATYEQYFGPGTRLTVT.